Given below is one T cell receptor beta chain in context. CDR3 length: 13 amino acids. Trimming took off 6 bases at V and 4 bases at J, with 11 bases between the two ends. The V gene's germline CDR1 is SEHNR and CDR2 FQNEAQ (reference sequence). This record belongs to a study of blood T cells in healthy people across ages. Using a J-beta primer mix together with a sample-barcoded 5' primer, a second PCR was run for about 6 to 11 cycles. MiXCR, applied by TCRdb to the 5' RACE reads, yields one record per CDR3 protein. Among 2 million or so distinct CDR3 sequences listed, about 50% were seen once. Material for sequencing was blood. This TCR was recovered from a woman between 35 and 50 years old in good health. J is TRBJ2-3 and V is TRBV7-9, with D unresolved. The CDR3 protein is CASRSGPADTQYF. Here the CDR3 DNA reads TGTGCCAGCAGATCCGGACCGGCAGATACGCAGTATTTT.